The 10 T cell receptor beta chains reported below all come from one sample, sequenced in a study of circulating CD8 cells and anti-PD-1 response in melanoma. Each library started from about 15 ng of total RNA using the QIAseq Immune Repertoire TCR panel. TCRdb called the reads again in MiXCR, with one record for every CDR3 protein. The sample shows hundreds of distinct CDR3 sequences, 7.8% of them seen only once. From live CD3+CD8+TCRalphabeta+ cells, four PD-1 and/or TIGIT subsets were sorted. The sequencing here drew on CD8+ T cells from PBMCs, taken at baseline or after one month of anti-PD-1 therapy (not recorded which). The receptors shown here come from a human donor with melanoma.

Details on this clonotype: A much larger clone differs by one base, so this may be a read error. No conserved phenylalanine or tryptophan is present at the end of the CDR3, so a read error is the likely explanation. The J gene is TRBJ2-2, the V gene TRBV28; D is undetermined. The CDR3 contains 12 residues. CDR1 is MDHEN, CDR2 SYDVKM, per germline. V gave up 3 bases and J gave up 7 bases, with 6 bases separating them. The CDR3 here is CASSFKDGELFS. In nucleotides, the CDR3 is TGTGCCAGCAGTTTTAAGGACGGGGAGCTGTTTTCT.

Comment on this clonotype: With a much larger clone just one base away, this may be a read error. The chain is built from TRBV5-1 and TRBJ2-1; no clear D. This CDR3 has 14 residues. Germline V CDR1 and CDR2: SGHRS, YFSETQ. Written as DNA, the CDR3 is TGCGCCAGCAGCTTGGTCGGGCAAGCACATGAGCAGGTCTTC. Translating gives CASSLVGQAHEQVF.

By sample share, this clonotype is medium-sized. V usage is TRBV29-1 and J usage is TRBJ2-3; D gene ambiguous. The CDR3 length is 15 residues. The V and J ends lost 1 base and 4 bases respectively, with 15 bases between them. Germline values: CDR1 SQVTM, CDR2 ANQGSEA. CDR3 bases: TGCAGCGTTGAAGGGGGTCAGGAGAGAGCAGATACGCAGTATTTT. Its translation: CSVEGGQERADTQYF.

By share, this clonotype ranks as large (0.1 to 1%). This chain uses TRBV29-1 with TRBJ2-5; 9 bases are a match to TRBD1. Germline assignment: CDR1 SQVTM and CDR2 ANQGSEA. This CDR3 has 15 amino acids. Losses at the gene ends were 3 bases for V and 1 base for J; bases not matched to a gene: 6. This CDR3 is CSVDGTGKPQETQYF. CDR3 nucleotide sequence: TGCAGCGTTGACGGGACAGGGAAACCCCAAGAGACCCAGTACTTC. The entire variable domain, with the rest obtained from reference TRBV29-1 and TRBJ2-5, is as follows: SAVISQKPSRDICQRGTSLTIQCQVDSQVTMMFWYRQQPGQSLTLIATANQGSEATYESGFVIDKFPISRPNLTFSTLTVSNMSPEDSSIYLCSVDGTGKPQETQYFGPGTRLLVL.

This clonotype is termed large. The CDR3: CASSVSGQTFYNEQFF. The CDR3 nucleotides read TGTGCCAGCAGCGTCTCGGGACAGACGTTCTACAATGAGCAGTTCTTC. This sequence joins TRBV11-2 and TRBJ2-1; 7 nucleotides line up with TRBD1. CDR3 length: 16 amino acids. Germline CDR1 and CDR2: SGHAT and FQNNGV. Trimming cost V 5 bases and J 3 bases; bases outside gene matches: 10.

The CDR3: CASSPEDRAASHEQYF. Written as DNA, the CDR3 is TGTGCCAGCTCACCGGAGGACAGGGCCGCTTCCCACGAGCAGTACTTC. V gene TRBV18 combines with J gene TRBJ2-7, with 8 bases lining up with TRBD1. Unmatched junction bases numbered 12, after V lost 3 bases and J lost 5 bases. The germline V gene encodes CDR1 KGHSH and CDR2 LQKENI. CDR3 length: 16 amino acids.

This clonotype ranks as large. The rearrangement joins TRBV7-2 to TRBJ2-3; D is ambiguous. This CDR3 has 13 amino acids. The V gene's germline CDR1 is SGHTA and CDR2 FQGNSA. Between the trimmed V and J ends, which lost 7 bases and 14 bases, there was a span of 22 bases. CDR3 protein: CASKPSGRFQGYF. The CDR3 bases are TGTGCCAGCAAGCCTAGTGGTCGCTTCCAAGGGTATTTT.

Within the sample, this clonotype is large. The J gene is TRBJ1-6, the V gene TRBV7-2, with D possibly matching TRBD1 (5 bases). V lost 1 base and J lost 7, with 23 bases in between. Germline lookup yields CDR1 SGHTA and CDR2 FQGNSA. This CDR3 spans 19 amino acids. CDR3 nucleotide sequence: TGTGCCAGCAGCTTAGAGCTAATTGGGGGAACAGGACGCAATTCACCCCTCCACTTT. This sequence encodes CASSLELIGGTGRNSPLHF. The whole variable domain, filled in from reference TRBV7-2 and TRBJ1-6, reads GAGVSQSPSNKVTEKGKDVELRCDPISGHTALYWYRQSLGQGLEFLIYFQGNSAPDKSGLPSDRFSAERTGGSVSTLTIQRTQQEDSAVYLCASSLELIGGTGRNSPLHFGNGTRLTVT.

This clonotype counts as medium-sized. The rearrangement joins TRBV5-6 to TRBJ2-1; no reliable D call. V shed 0 bases and J shed 8 bases, with 9 bases lying between them. This CDR3 contains 13 residues. Germline V gene data show CDR1 as SGHDT and CDR2 as YYEEEE. DNA of the CDR3: TGTGCCAGCAGCTTGGCCCAATCGGATGAGCAGTTCTTC. The encoded protein is CASSLAQSDEQFF.

By sample fraction, this clonotype is large. This sequence joins TRBV5-4 and TRBJ2-1, with a possible D match to TRBD2 (6 bases). Trimming shortened V by 0 bases and J by 4 bases, and 14 bases separated the two germline ends. From germline, CDR1 is SGHNT and CDR2 YYREEE (reference sequence). The CDR3 runs to 16 residues. The CDR3 protein is CASSLGGVPPYNEQFF. The CDR3 DNA sequence: TGTGCCAGCAGCTTGGGCGGGGTGCCTCCTTACAATGAGCAGTTCTTC.